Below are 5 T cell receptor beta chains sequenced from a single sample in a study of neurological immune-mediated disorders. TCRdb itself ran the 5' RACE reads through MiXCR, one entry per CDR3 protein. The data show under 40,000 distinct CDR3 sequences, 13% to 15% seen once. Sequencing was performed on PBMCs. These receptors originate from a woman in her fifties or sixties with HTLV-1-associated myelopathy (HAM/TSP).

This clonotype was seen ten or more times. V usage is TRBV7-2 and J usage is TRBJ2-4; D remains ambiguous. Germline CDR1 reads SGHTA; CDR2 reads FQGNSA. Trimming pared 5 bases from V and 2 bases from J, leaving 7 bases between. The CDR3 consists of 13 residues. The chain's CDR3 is CASSLDPKNIQYF. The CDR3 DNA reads TGTGCCAGCAGCCTGGATCCCAAAAACATTCAGTACTTC.

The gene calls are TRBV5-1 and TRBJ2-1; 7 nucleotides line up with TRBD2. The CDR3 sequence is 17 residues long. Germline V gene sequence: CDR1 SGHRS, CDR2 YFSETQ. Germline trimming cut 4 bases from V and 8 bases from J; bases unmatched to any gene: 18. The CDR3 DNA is TGCGCCAGCAGCCTCGACCCAACGGGACTATCGTACGATGAGCAGTTCTTC. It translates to CASSLDPTGLSYDEQFF. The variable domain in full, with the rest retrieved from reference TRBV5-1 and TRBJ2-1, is KAGVTQTPRYLIKTRGQQVTLSCSPISGHRSVSWYQQTPGQGLQFLFEYFSETQRNKGNFPGRFSGRQFSNSRSEMNVSTLELGDSALYLCASSLDPTGLSYDEQFFGPGTRLTVL.

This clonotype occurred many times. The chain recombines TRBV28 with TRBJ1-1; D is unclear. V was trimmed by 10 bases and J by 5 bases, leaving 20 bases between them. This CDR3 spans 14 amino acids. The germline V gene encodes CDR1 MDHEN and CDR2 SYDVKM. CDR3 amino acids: CATWVGLSETEAFF. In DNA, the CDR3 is TGTGCCACTTGGGTCGGGCTTTCGGAGACTGAAGCTTTCTTT.

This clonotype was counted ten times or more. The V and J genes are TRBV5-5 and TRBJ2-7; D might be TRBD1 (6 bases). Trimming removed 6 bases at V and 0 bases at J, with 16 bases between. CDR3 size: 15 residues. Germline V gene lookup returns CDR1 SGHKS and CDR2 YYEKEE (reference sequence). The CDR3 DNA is TGTGCCAGCACCCGAGAACAGGGCCGCTCCTACGAGCAGTACTTC. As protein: CASTREQGRSYEQYF.

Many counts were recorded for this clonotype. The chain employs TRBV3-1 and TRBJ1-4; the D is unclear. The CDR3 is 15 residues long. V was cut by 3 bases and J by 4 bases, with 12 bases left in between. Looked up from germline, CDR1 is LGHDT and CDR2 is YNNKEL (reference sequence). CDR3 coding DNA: TGTGCCAGCAGCCATATGGTGGACGGTAATGAAAAACTGTTTTTT. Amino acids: CASSHMVDGNEKLFF.